This TCR beta chain was identified during a study of shared clonotypes between healthy human individuals. At the level of the study: A few men and a couple of women, aged 18 to 49, were donors.

Concerning this clone itself: Its antigen is still unknown.

Cells designated naive CD8 were CD45RO-negative and were positively selected for CCR7, with terminally differentiated effector memory CD45RA+ cells excluded. Sequencing was performed with immunoSEQ multiplex PCR; in TCRdb, only in-frame clones are kept and a portion is missing. The sample holds some 2,100,000 clones, around 93% seen once. General observations from the study: Blood was the only sampled material, and tissue repertoires likely differ. Shared clonotypes: about 5% naive CD4, under 4% naive CD8, about 2.5% memory CD4, under 0.5% memory CD8. Few donors restricted represented genetic and exposure-history diversity.

This receptor was obtained from a man between 18 and 29 years old in good health. Some clones in this sample may be carry-over from other donors' samples. What was sequenced was naive CD8+ T cells from PBMCs.

The CDR3 loop is CASSQVGPSSTDTQYF. The CDR3 DNA is TGCGCCAGCAGCCAAGTCGGACCGTCGAGCACAGATACGCAGTATTTT. This chain links TRBV4-1 with TRBJ2-3; unclear D gene. Germline V lookup: CDR1 MGHRA, CDR2 YSYEKL. CDR3 size: 16 residues. V was pared by 1 base and J by 0 bases, with 11 bases between.